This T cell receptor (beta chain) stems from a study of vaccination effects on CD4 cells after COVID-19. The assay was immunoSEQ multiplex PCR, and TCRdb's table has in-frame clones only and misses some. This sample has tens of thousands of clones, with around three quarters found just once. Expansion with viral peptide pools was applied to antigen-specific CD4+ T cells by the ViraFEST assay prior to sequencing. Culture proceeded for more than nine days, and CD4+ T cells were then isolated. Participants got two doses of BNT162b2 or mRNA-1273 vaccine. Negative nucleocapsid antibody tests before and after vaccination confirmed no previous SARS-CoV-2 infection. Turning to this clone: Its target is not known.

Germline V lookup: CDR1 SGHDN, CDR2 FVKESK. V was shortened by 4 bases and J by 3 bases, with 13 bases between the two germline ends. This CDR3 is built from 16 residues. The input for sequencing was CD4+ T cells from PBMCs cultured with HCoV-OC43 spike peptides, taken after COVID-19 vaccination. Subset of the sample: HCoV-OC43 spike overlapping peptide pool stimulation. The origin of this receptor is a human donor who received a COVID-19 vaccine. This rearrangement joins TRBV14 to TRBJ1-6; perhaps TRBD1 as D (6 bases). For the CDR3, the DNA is TGTGCCAGCAGCCCCACGGACAGCCTCTATAATTCACCCCTCCACTTT. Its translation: CASSPTDSLYNSPLHF.